This TCR beta chain came from a study of blood T cells in healthy people across ages (dated by TCRdb to the mid-2010s). The study in broad terms: In model experiments, roughly one uniquely barcoded TCR beta cDNA molecule per two T cells was captured by template switching. For two donors (one aged 18 to 30 and one aged 80 or older), the study analyzed two additional independent replicas of 1 million unique cDNA reads from the same blood draw. To track age-related changes in TCR beta repertoire diversity, the study relied on deep sequencing normalized with unique cDNA molecular identifiers. To avoid experimental bias, donors of different ages were distributed randomly across sequencing lanes. The donors were divided into four age groups: young (average around 15 years), middle-aged (around 37), aged (roughly 66) and long-lived (around 87).

The roughly 39 donors, aged about 6 to 95 years, were systemically healthy Caucasian individuals from Russia. Each donor gave about 9.7 milliliters of peripheral blood, drawn into EDTA-treated Vacutainer tubes. Ficoll-Paque density-gradient centrifugation was used to isolate PBMCs, with at least 6 million obtained per sample. Trizol reagent was used to extract total RNA from PBMCs, with at least 6 micrograms per sample. The percentages of naive CD45RAhigh/CD27high T cells were determined by flow cytometry on a PBMC aliquot from every donor. To prepare the library, 5' RACE was applied. TCRdb lists the instrument as Illumina HiSeq 2500. The second PCR ran for roughly 7 to 11 cycles and used a J-beta primer mix along with a sample-barcoded 5' primer. Each TCR beta cDNA molecule received a unique molecular identifier from a template-switch 5' adaptor carrying 12 random nucleotides. Each sample yielded at least 3 million CDR3-containing paired-end reads. First-strand cDNA was synthesized from all RNA with the Mint cDNA synthesis kit, primed by a TRBC-specific oligonucleotide. After uracil-DNA glycosylase treatment, a first 18-cycle PCR used universal primers M1SS and BC2_uni_R on all cDNA. The published analysis was carried out like this. For normalization, 1 million high-quality reads, each with a distinct molecular identifier, were randomly selected from each sample. Instead of being binned into consensus sequences, reads that shared molecular identifiers were thrown out. MiTCR, set to a Q25 quality threshold and the strictest error-elimination algorithm, was used for CDR3 identification, clonotype clustering and error correction. A nonparametric unseen species model with Euler transformation was used to estimate lower-bound total TCR beta diversity. The raw public reads went through TCRdb reprocessing: fastp at Q25, MiXCR clone calling, in-frame beta chains kept. Rows merge per CDR3 protein into single entries with the most common DNA and genes. The V and J calls and clone size are TCRdb's, not the authors'. For this sample there are 650,000 to 1,000,000 distinct CDR3 sequences; under 40% appear just once. In total, the top ten clones hold 10% to 15% of the sample.

Broader findings and caveats from the paper: Donor CMV infection status was unknown, potentially confounding age-related changes in expanded clonotypes. A strong correlation was found between observed TCR beta diversity and the percentage of naive T cells measured by flow cytometry. Compared with the aged group, more naive CD4+ T cells, fewer expanded clones and increased TCR diversity were shown by the long-lived group, suggesting age selection. Because profiling used bulk unsorted PBMCs, naive and antigen-experienced compartments could not be compared conclusively. Estimates of total diversity from one million sequenced T cells were regarded as lower bounds and underestimates. As age increased, observed TCR beta diversity per million T cells dropped in a roughly linear way, and a significant reduction was already evident by age about 40.

As for this clonotype: Its antigen is currently not known. Base qualities are missing; no much larger clone stands one base away.

From a lookup of the germline V gene, CDR1 and CDR2 are SGHAT and FQNNGV. Measured from the cysteine to the phenylalanine, the CDR3 is 13 residues long. CDR3 DNA only is kept here, 39 bases in frame from base 1. Trimming removed 3 bases from V and 4 bases from J, leaving 9 bases between the germline ends. This sequence uses TRBV11-2 and TRBJ1-1; there is no confident call for the D gene. This TCR was recovered from a man between 18 and 29 years old in good health. The source material was blood. The CDR3 sequence is CASSLTVSTEAFF. Read as DNA, the sequence is TGTGCCAGCAGCTTGACGGTTAGCACTGAAGCTTTCTTT. Beyond the CDR3, the reference TRBV11-2 and TRBJ1-1 genes provide the residues; the full variable domain reads: EAGVAQSPRYKIIEKRQSVAFWCNPISGHATLYWYQQILGQGPKLLIQFQNNGVVDDSQLPKDRFSAERLKGVDSTLKIQPAKLEDSAVYLCASSLTVSTEAFFGQGTRLTVV.